This T cell receptor beta chain appears in the sequencing data of a study of T cells after yellow fever vaccination. Study-wide results and caveats: Detected again after the booster were most primary-vaccination clones, at 96% CD4 and about 89% CD8. Researchers report a weaker secondary response that nonetheless peaked faster, day 5 versus 15. The presence of abundant clonotypes contaminating from the bulk population was possible in FACS-sorted repertoires.

This clonotype showed up many times. Antigen specificity is unknown. CDR3 length: 15 amino acids. CDR1 and CDR2 (germline): SQVTM, ANQGSEA. The V gene end was trimmed by 3 bases and the J gene end by 5 bases; junction bases not matched to a gene: 13. A process of 5'RACE template switching, which added a universal primer site and UMIs, was used to make TCR cDNA. TCRdb re-analysed the 5' RACE reads in MiXCR, keeping a single row per CDR3 protein. Among around 140,000 distinct CDR3 sequences listed, less than 8.5% were seen once. This receptor was taken from a man aged 25-45 years who received the YFV17D yellow fever vaccine. The specimen was CD4+ T cells sorted from PBMCs, collected 10 days after the yellow fever booster vaccination. V is TRBV29-1 and J is TRBJ2-7, with TRBD2 matching 7 bases. CDR3 nucleotide sequence: TGCAGCGTTGACAGCGGGGTACGCTCCCAGAACGAGCAGTACTTC. Its protein product is CSVDSGVRSQNEQYF.